The clone carrying this T cell receptor (beta chain) was recorded a few times. The antigen is undetermined. This sample was included in a study of T cells after yellow fever vaccination. Study findings and constraints: Researchers cautioned that FACS-sorted repertoires could harbor abundant clonotypes contaminating from the bulk population. A limited proportion of clonotypes was detected within both the CD4 and CD8 compartments.

CDR3 length equals 13 residues. V lost 3 bases to trimming and J lost 6 bases, with 10 bases between them. The germline V gene encodes CDR1 SGHDT and CDR2 YYEEEE. One entry per CDR3 protein, called by TCRdb with MiXCR from the 5' RACE reads. In the table there are about 430,000 distinct CDR3 sequences, approximately 19% of which are singletons. This clonotype was obtained from a man between 18 and 35 years old who received the YFV17D yellow fever vaccine. Sequences were derived from PBMCs, sampled before the yellow fever booster vaccination. The chain has TRBV5-6 and TRBJ2-1; D gene ambiguous. CDR3 protein: CASSSSMRNEQFF. CDR3 bases: TGTGCCAGCAGCTCCAGTATGCGCAATGAGCAGTTCTTC.